A selection of T cell receptor beta chains follows, all from one sample in a study of T cells in Graves' hyperthyroidism and ophthalmopathy. TCRdb redid the calling of the multiplex PCR reads with MiXCR, one entry per CDR3 protein. The sample yields fewer than 750,000 distinct CDR3 sequences, 46% seen once. Sequenced material: peripheral blood or thyroid tissue (not recorded which). These receptors were collected from a woman in her late teens or twenties with Graves' hyperthyroidism. Each CDR3 is given with its conserved first and last residue. D genes are given only for firm matches.

TRBD1,14,TRBJ1-2,TRBV29-1,CSFTQGLGNYGYTF
TRBD2,13,TRBJ2-7,TRBV6-2/TRBV6-3,CASSLGTSDEQYF
TRBD2,14,TRBJ2-7,TRBV12-3/TRBV12-4,CAAGGVSFRGEQYF
.,19,TRBJ1-1,TRBV20-1,CSARERSSGPKPVNTEAFF
TRBD1,19,TRBJ1-5,TRBV15,CATSRDLLADRGDNQPQHF
.,14,TRBJ1-5,TRBV29-1,CSVRTSLGEQPQHF
.,16,TRBJ2-2,TRBV9,CASSVGGGSGTGELFF
.,14,TRBJ1-1,TRBV7-2,CASSLGGQITEAFF
TRBD1,17,TRBJ2-7,TRBV25-1,CASARGTGGKSSYEQYF
.,15,TRBJ1-6,TRBV5-6,CASSFVGHQNSPLHF
.,16,TRBJ1-5,TRBV4-3,CASSQEYDMRNQPQHF
.,13,TRBJ1-2,TRBV20-1,CSAYFLLRDGYTF
TRBD1,12,TRBJ1-2,TRBV2,CASRPQGNGYTF
TRBD1,13,TRBJ2-7,TRBV10-3,CAISAGGPYEQYF
TRBD1,14,TRBJ1-1,TRBV2,CASRTGVMNTEAFF
.,15,TRBJ2-6,TRBV29-1,CSVGDGISGANVLTF
TRBD1,16,TRBJ2-7,TRBV6-5,CASSYSTGGYGYEQYF
.,14,TRBJ1-2,TRBV12-3/TRBV12-4,CASSATRGVYGYTF
.,15,TRBJ2-7,TRBV7-2,CASTVSGTSPYEQYF
TRBD2,20,TRBJ2-1,TRBV7-9,CASSLARGSGSGSAWDEQFF
TRBD1,14,TRBJ1-2,TRBV29-1,CSQGQGAMSYGYTF
.,11,TRBJ2-7,TRBV29-1,CSARGINEQYF
TRBD1,16,TRBJ2-6,TRBV4-1,CASSQGQGTGANVLTF
TRBD1,15,TRBJ1-3,TRBV7-9,CASSLTGNSGNTTYF
TRBD1,15,TRBJ1-1,TRBV7-2,CASSIRQGARTEAFF
.,14,TRBJ1-2,TRBV20-1,CSARDYGSNYGYTF
.,13,TRBJ2-7,TRBV7-9,CASSQDAGNEQYF
.,13,TRBJ1-4,TRBV12-3/TRBV12-4,CASTARGAEKLFF
TRBD1,17,TRBJ1-6,TRBV3-1,CTSSQGTGSSYNSPLHF
.,14,TRBJ2-2,TRBV4-2,CASSQVDSTGELFF
TRBD1,15,TRBJ2-5,TRBV12-3/TRBV12-4,CASSEGQRSNQPQYF
TRBD1,16,TRBJ1-4,TRBV20-1,CSAAPGGVDGGEKLFF
.,13,TRBJ1-6,TRBV12-3/TRBV12-4,CASSLLWNSPLHF
.,13,TRBJ2-6,TRBV19,CASSIVGANTEAF
.,13,TRBJ1-5,TRBV29-1,CSSLKGNNQPQHF
TRBD1,17,TRBJ1-1,TRBV25-1,CASVGTGGAFKNTEAFF
TRBD1,14,TRBJ1-2,TRBV13,CASSSQGAYYGYTF
.,12,TRBJ2-7,TRBV12-5,CASGWDSDEQYF
TRBD1,13,TRBJ2-7,TRBV20-1,CSASGQGEMVQYF
.,15,TRBJ1-6,TRBV9,CASSVGWGRNSPLHF
TRBD2,14,TRBJ2-4,TRBV20-1,CSARTSGAKNIQYF
TRBD1,17,TRBJ2-6,TRBV19,CASSNRDRGAGANVLTF
.,15,TRBJ2-2,TRBV10-3,CAISESIEPGGELFF
.,15,TRBJ1-3,TRBV4-2,CASSQDVRGGNTIYF
.,12,TRBJ1-1,TRBV29-1,CSLVGARTEAFF
TRBD1,15,TRBJ1-3,TRBV15,CATSSDRGSGNTIYF